This entry features one T cell receptor beta chain sequence. The antigen is unknown. Germline V gives CDR1 MNHEY, CDR2 SMNVEV (reference sequence). CDR3 length equals 16 residues. V was clipped by 5 bases and J by 2 bases; unmatched bases: 12. Clones were read by immunoSEQ multiplex PCR, and TCRdb kept only the in-frame ones, dropping some. The repertoire holds millions of clones, with about 95% as singletons. This sample stems from a study of shared clonotypes between healthy human individuals. Terminally differentiated effector memory CD45RA+ cells were excluded from the naive CD8 cells, which were CD45RO-negative and positively selected for CCR7. The study enrolled healthy HIV-negative adults without recent acute infections or vaccinations as donors. Study-level points and caveats: Naive subsets usually exceeded memory subsets in estimated richness. Rarefaction showed that sequencing of sorted subsets was incomplete (despite large depth).

The sequence derives from a man between 18 and 35 years old in good health. This chain links TRBV27 with TRBJ2-7; TRBD1 matches 7 bases. Material for sequencing was naive CD8+ T cells sorted from blood. The CDR3 protein is CASSESTGEETYEQYF. In nucleotides, the CDR3 is TGTGCCAGCAGTGAAAGTACAGGGGAAGAAACCTACGAGCAGTACTTC.